This passage covers 14 T cell receptor beta chains from one sample sequenced in a study of control samples from healthy donors and cancer patients. TCRdb's copy holds only in-frame clones and misses some; the assay was immunoSEQ multiplex PCR. The sample includes 100,000 to 150,000 clones, around 87% of them seen just once. Material for sequencing was blood. The receptors were gathered from a man aged 35-49 years in good health.

This chain connects TRBV2 to TRBJ2-7; D unresolved. There are 15 residues in the CDR3. V lost 0 bases to trimming and J lost 3 bases, with 12 bases between them. CDR1 is SNHLY and CDR2 is FYNNEI in the germline V gene. CDR3 coding DNA: TGTGCCAGCAGTGAAGCGCGAGGACCTAGCTACGAGCAGTACTTC. Its protein is CASSEARGPSYEQYF.

This chain uses TRBV29-1 with TRBJ2-7, with TRBD1 matching 10 bases. CDR1 and CDR2 (germline): SQVTM, ANQGSEA. V was clipped by 4 bases and J by 2 bases; unmatched bases: 11. The length of the CDR3 is 16 residues. DNA for the CDR3: TGCAGCGTTGTCTGTGAGTGGGACAGGGGAGCCTACGAGCAGTACTTC. The encoded protein is CSVVCEWDRGAYEQYF.

This clone was found a few times. The chain links TRBV5-6 to TRBJ1-6; weak D call: TRBD1 (6 bases). The CDR3 consists of 14 residues. The V end lost 0 bases, the J end lost 8 bases, and 9 bases lay between the germline ends. Germline V CDR1 and CDR2: SGHDT, YYEEEE. CDR3 DNA sequence: TGTGCCAGCAGCTTGGGAGGGGGGTATTCACCCCTCCACTTT. Translation: CASSLGGGYSPLHF.

The chain is built from TRBV6-5 and TRBJ2-7, with 11 bases identical to TRBD1. This CDR3 region has 15 residues. The V gene's germline CDR1 is MNHEY and CDR2 SVGAGI. Losses at the gene ends were 6 bases for V and 1 base for J; bases not matched to a gene: 5. CDR3 amino acids: CASSHRDRGSYEQYF. The CDR3 coding sequence is TGTGCCAGCAGCCACCGGGACAGGGGGTCCTACGAGCAGTACTTC.

V usage is TRBV10-3 and J usage is TRBJ2-7; 8 bases align to TRBD2. Trimming cost V 6 bases and J 6 bases; bases outside gene matches: 10. The CDR3 is made up of 14 amino acids. Germline loops: CDR1 ENHRY, CDR2 SYGVKD. Here the CDR3 reads CAIRPGLEISEQYF. In DNA form, the CDR3 reads TGTGCCATCAGACCGGGACTAGAGATCTCCGAGCAGTACTTC.

The chain recombines TRBV18 with TRBJ2-1; D unresolved. The CDR3 is 15 amino acids. Deletions cut 8 bases from V and 2 bases from J, with 16 bases between. The germline V gene has CDR1 KGHSH and CDR2 LQKENI. CDR3 loop: CASNDRRKTYNEQFF. In DNA form, the CDR3 reads TGTGCCAGCAACGACCGACGGAAGACCTACAATGAGCAGTTCTTC.

The CDR3 sequence: CASSESGLAYEQYF. Here the CDR3 DNA reads TGCGCCAGCAGTGAGTCGGGTTTAGCCTACGAGCAGTACTTC. This chain uses TRBV10-1 with TRBJ2-7; no definite D call. The CDR3 covers 14 residues. CDR1 is WNHNN and CDR2 is SYGVQD in the germline V gene (reference sequence). The ends were cut back, 0 bases at V and 2 bases at J, with 8 bases in the middle.

This chain uses TRBV6-6 with TRBJ1-2; no firm D call. This CDR3 spans 12 amino acids. Germline V lookup: CDR1 MNHNY, CDR2 SVGAGI (reference sequence). Trimming pared 6 bases from V and 3 bases from J, leaving 8 bases between. Written as DNA, the CDR3 is TGTGCCAGCAGGTCAGGAGACTATGGCTACACCTTC. It yields the protein CASRSGDYGYTF.

In DNA, the CDR3 is TGTGCCAGCAGTTACTCCCGTGGGGCCACTGAAGCTTTCTTT. Translation: CASSYSRGATEAFF. V and J are TRBV6-6 and TRBJ1-1; perhaps TRBD1 as D (5 bases). This CDR3 has 14 amino acids. V was trimmed by 0 bases and J by 4 bases, leaving 9 bases between them. Germline CDR1 and CDR2: MNHNY and SVGAGI (reference sequence).

This clone was detected once. This sequence joins TRBV10-1 and TRBJ2-3; maybe TRBD1 (5 bases). CDR1 and CDR2 from the germline V gene are WNHNN and SYGVQD (reference sequence). Trimming removed 3 bases at V and 6 bases at J, with 7 bases between. CDR3 size: 12 residues. CDR3 loop: CASSENRDTQYF. The DNA for the CDR3 is TGCGCCAGCAGTGAAAACAGGGATACGCAGTATTTT.

CDR3: CASSSSRAASYEQYF. CDR3 DNA: TGTGCCAGTAGTTCCTCCCGGGCGGCCTCCTACGAGCAGTACTTC. The chain joins TRBV19 to TRBJ2-7; D gene ambiguous. The CDR3 is made up of 15 amino acids. The germline V and J ends were trimmed by 5 bases and 0 bases, with 14 bases remaining between them. Germline V CDR1 and CDR2: LNHDA, SQIVND (reference sequence).

This sequence joins TRBV30 and TRBJ2-5; a weak D match, TRBD1 (6 bases). The CDR3 contains 14 residues. Between the trimmed V and J ends, which lost 3 bases and 5 bases, there was a span of 16 bases. Germline V gene data show CDR1 as GTSNPN and CDR2 as SVGIG (reference sequence). The CDR3: CAWSFTGNEETQYF. CDR3 nucleotide sequence: TGTGCCTGGAGCTTTACAGGGAACGAGGAGACCCAGTACTTC.

This chain uses TRBV27 with TRBJ1-6; 9 bases are shared with TRBD1. Looked up from germline, CDR1 is MNHEY and CDR2 is SMNVEV (reference sequence). This CDR3 is 15 amino acids long. V trimming: 0 bases; J trimming: 9 bases; junction bases outside the gene matches: 3. The CDR3 protein is CASSLSGTGFSPLHF. The CDR3 bases are TGTGCCAGCAGTTTATCCGGGACAGGGTTTTCACCCCTCCACTTT.

The chain links TRBV11-2 to TRBJ1-1, with D hard to call. The V gene lost 5 bases and the J gene lost 2 bases, with 15 bases spanning the gap. The CDR3 is made up of 15 amino acids. CDR1 SGHAT and CDR2 FQNNGV come from the germline V gene. CDR3 DNA sequence: TGTGCCAGCAGCCCCGGGGTGGGCGGTAACACTGAAGCTTTCTTT. This encodes CASSPGVGGNTEAFF.